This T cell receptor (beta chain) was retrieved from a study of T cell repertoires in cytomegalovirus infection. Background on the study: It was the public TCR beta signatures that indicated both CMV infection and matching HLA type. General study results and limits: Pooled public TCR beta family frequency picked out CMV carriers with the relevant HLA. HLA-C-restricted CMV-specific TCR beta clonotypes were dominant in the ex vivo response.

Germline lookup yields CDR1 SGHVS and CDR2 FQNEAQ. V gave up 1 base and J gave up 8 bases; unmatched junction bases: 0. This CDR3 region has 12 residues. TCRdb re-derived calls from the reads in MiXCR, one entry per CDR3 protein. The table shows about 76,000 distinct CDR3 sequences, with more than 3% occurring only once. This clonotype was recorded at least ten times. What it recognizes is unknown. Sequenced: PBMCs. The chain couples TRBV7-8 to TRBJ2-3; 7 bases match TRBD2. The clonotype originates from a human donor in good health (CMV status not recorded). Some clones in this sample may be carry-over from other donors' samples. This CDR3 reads CASSLGGGTQYF. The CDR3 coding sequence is TGTGCCAGCAGCTTAGGGGGGGGTACGCAGTATTTT.